This T cell receptor beta chain was identified in a study of shared clonotypes between healthy human individuals (dated by TCRdb to about 2020). About the investigation overall: A few men and two women, aged 18 to 49 years, made up the cohort. For each donor, CD4 naive and CD4 memory were each given three plates, CD8 naive was given two plates, and CD8 memory was given one plate. The study deeply sequenced blood TCR repertoires of five healthy adults to estimate repertoire size and the extent of clonotype sharing between individuals. To increase sequencing depth and limit assay-specific biases, different laboratories used diverse techniques to prepare libraries and sequence TCR repertoires. Leukapheresis yielded between about 0.9 and 10 billion PBMCs per donor. What the work shows at the level of the full study, not this receptor alone: Pairwise subsampling led to the expectation that sequencing depth would affect the degree of clonotype sharing among donors. Incomplete sequencing was indicated by rarefaction of sorted-subset datasets, despite the large sequencing depth. Sharing across a few donors was observed for about 4.8% of naive CD4, over 3% of naive CD8, over 2% of memory CD4, and roughly 0.4% of memory CD8 clonotypes. Clonotypes shared by all four sorted-subset donors showed higher generation probabilities than non-shared clonotypes. Sampling was restricted to blood, and TCR repertoires in tissues likely differ from the TCR repertoires found in blood. Because the study included a small number of donors, the genetic and exposure-history diversity represented was limited. Naive subsets generally had larger estimated clonotype richness than memory subsets did.

TCR CDR3 regions were amplified from genomic DNA by multiplex PCR using the deep immunoSEQ assay. Genomic DNA extracted from each cell subset was distributed evenly over all wells of several immunoSEQ 96-well plates, and each plate served as one replicate. For sorted subsets, 150 to 250 ng of genomic DNA, equivalent to 25,000 to 30,000 T cell genomes, went into each replicate PCR. The purified libraries were quantified using a Qubit 3.0 fluorometer, sized with a Bioanalyzer 2100, and then quantified again using the KAPA Library Quantification kit. Each immunoSEQ 96-well plate was sequenced on its own single-read 150-cycle Illumina NextSeq 550 flow cell. The published analysis was carried out like this. The immunoSEQ output contained only junctional sequences without quality scores, so filtering could not match that applied to full-length reads. To assign V/J genes and CDR3, sequences were annotated against IMGT germline references using PyIR, a Python wrapper for IgBLAST v1.9. Reads were removed for weak V/J assignments (E-value above 1e-6), missing CDR3, stop codons, out-of-frame junctions, or ambiguous translated residues. V3J clonotypes were defined by identical inferred V gene, J gene, and CDR3 amino acid sequence. To compute the percentage overlap between repertoires, the number of shared unique clonotypes was divided by the size of the smaller repertoire. RTK rarefaction, the Chao1 estimator, and Recon v2.1 estimates of unobserved clonotypes were used to assess repertoire richness. Generation probabilities were computed with OLGA for all TCRbeta clonotypes obtained by the gDNA method from several donors. TCRdb stores this immuneACCESS table with in-frame sequences only. Part of the clones is absent; in the studies checked, under half of the shortfall reflects unresolved V genes, and no reason is known for the rest. The D gene and trimming were derived from the DNA, and the V and J assignments and clone size from that table. Here the sample has approximately 2.3 million clones; 85% to 95% occur a single time. The ten largest clones take up 0.39% of the sample.

Details on this clone: Its specific antigen is unknown. No much larger clonotype is one base removed from it; base qualities were not supplied.

Healthy HIV-negative adults with no recently reported acute infections or vaccinations were included as donors. All donors were Caucasian adults living in Nashville, Tennessee, USA. CD4+ T cells were enriched through magnetic negative selection, after which naive cells were positively selected on CD45RA and the remaining negative fraction served as the memory subset. Blood was obtained by leukapheresis, after which PBMCs were separated by Ficoll-Histopaque density gradient centrifugation and cryopreserved in liquid nitrogen vapor phase. Purity and quantity of every magnetically sorted T cell population were checked by analytical flow cytometry. Genomic DNA was isolated from every sorted fraction and measured by UV absorbance on a Nanodrop 2000c. Reading from cysteine to phenylalanine, the CDR3 counts 16 amino acids. The only DNA kept is the CDR3, 48 bases in frame from the first base. Taken from the germline V gene, the CDR1 and CDR2 loops are MGHRA and YSYEKL. At the junction V is shortened by 4 bases and J by 6 bases, with 21 bases in between.

Recombination joined TRBV4-1 with TRBJ1-1, and TRBD1 may be the D gene, going by 5 matching bases. The sample comprised naive CD4+ T cells from PBMCs. What this sample's cell subset or site label stands for: CD45RA+ positively selected. The sequence was collected from a man younger than 30 in good health. Some clones in this sample may be carry-over from other donors' samples. Here is the DNA: TGCGCCAGCAGCCCCGCGTGGGGAGGGTGGGACCCTGAAGCTTTCTTT. It specifies CASSPAWGGWDPEAFF.